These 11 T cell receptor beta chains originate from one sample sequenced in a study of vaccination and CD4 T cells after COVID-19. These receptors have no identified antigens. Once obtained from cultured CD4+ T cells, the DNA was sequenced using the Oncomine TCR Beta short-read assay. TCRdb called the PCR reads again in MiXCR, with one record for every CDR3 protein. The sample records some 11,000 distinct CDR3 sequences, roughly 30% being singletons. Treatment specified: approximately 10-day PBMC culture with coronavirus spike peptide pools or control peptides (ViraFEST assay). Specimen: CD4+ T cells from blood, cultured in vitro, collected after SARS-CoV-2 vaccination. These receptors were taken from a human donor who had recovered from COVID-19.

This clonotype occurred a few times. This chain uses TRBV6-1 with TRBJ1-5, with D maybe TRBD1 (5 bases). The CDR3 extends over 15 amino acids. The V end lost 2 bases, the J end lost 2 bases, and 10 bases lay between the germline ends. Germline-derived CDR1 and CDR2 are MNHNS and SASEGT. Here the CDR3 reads CASSEMRGRNQPQHF. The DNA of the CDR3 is TGTGCCAGCAGTGAAATGAGGGGTCGCAATCAGCCCCAGCATTTT.

CDR3 DNA: TGTGCCACCAGTGACACAGGGGGCTATGGCTACACCTTC. Protein sequence: CATSDTGGYGYTF. The chain recombines TRBV24-1 with TRBJ1-2, with 8 bases matching TRBD1. V was clipped by 4 bases and J by 4 bases; unmatched bases: 1. Germline CDR1 KGHDR, CDR2 SFDVKD. The CDR3 is made up of 13 amino acids.

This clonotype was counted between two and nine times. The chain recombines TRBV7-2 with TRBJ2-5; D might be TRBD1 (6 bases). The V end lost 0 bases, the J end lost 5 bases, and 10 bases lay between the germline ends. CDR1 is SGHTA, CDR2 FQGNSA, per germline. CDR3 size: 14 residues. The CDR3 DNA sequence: TGTGCCAGCAGCTTAGCGGGGCAGGGGGAGACCCAGTACTTC. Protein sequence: CASSLAGQGETQYF.

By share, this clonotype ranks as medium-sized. CDR3 sequence reads: CAWSVLGRGASYEQYF. The CDR3 DNA sequence: TGTGCCTGGAGTGTTTTAGGTCGGGGGGCCTCCTACGAGCAGTACTTC. The chain employs TRBV30 and TRBJ2-7; perhaps TRBD2 as D (7 bases). The CDR3 spans 16 residues. Trimming pared 0 bases from V and 0 bases from J, leaving 15 bases between. Germline loops: CDR1 GTSNPN, CDR2 SVGIG (reference sequence).

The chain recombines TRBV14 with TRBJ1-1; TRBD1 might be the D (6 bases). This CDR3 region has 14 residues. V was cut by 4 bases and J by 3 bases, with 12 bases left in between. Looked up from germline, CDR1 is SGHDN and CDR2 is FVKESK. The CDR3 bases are TGTGCCAGCAGCCGAGACAGGATTGACACTGAAGCTTTCTTT. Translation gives CASSRDRIDTEAFF. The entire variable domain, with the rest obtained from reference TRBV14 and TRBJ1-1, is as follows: EAGVTQFPSHSVIEKGQTVTLRCDPISGHDNLYWYRRVMGKEIKFLLHFVKESKQDESGMPNNRFLAERTGGTYSTLKVQPAELEDSGVYFCASSRDRIDTEAFFGQGTRLTVV.

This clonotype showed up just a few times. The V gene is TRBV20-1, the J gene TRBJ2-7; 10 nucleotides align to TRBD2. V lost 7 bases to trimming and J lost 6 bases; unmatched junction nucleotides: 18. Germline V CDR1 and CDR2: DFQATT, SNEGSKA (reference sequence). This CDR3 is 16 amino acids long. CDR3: CSGMGQSLAGASEQYF. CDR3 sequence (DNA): TGCAGTGGAATGGGACAGAGCCTAGCGGGAGCCTCCGAGCAGTACTTC.

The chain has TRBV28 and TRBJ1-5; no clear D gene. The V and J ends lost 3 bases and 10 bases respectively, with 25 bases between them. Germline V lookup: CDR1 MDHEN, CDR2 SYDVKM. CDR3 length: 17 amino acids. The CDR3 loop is CASSFSSLGRAINPQHF. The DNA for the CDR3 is TGTGCCAGCAGTTTTTCATCGTTAGGGAGAGCGATTAATCCCCAGCATTTT. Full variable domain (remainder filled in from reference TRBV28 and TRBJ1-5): DVKVTQSSRYLVKRTGEKVFLECVQDMDHENMFWYRQDPGLGLRLIYFSYDVKMKEKGDIPEGYSVSREKKERFSLILESASTNQTSMYLCASSFSSLGRAINPQHFGDGTRLSIL.

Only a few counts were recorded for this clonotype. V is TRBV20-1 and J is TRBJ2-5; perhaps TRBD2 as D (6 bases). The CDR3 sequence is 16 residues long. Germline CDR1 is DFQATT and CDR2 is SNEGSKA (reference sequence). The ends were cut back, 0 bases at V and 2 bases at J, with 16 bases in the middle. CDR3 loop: CSARDQGRGWQETQYF. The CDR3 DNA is TGCAGTGCTAGAGATCAGGGACGGGGGTGGCAAGAGACCCAGTACTTC.

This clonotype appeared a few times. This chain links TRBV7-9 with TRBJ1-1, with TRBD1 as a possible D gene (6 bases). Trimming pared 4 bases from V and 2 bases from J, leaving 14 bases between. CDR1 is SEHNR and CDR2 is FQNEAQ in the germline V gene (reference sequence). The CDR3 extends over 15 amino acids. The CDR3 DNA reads TGTGCCAGCAGCTCCCAGGGGATCCATAACACTGAAGCTTTCTTT. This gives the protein CASSSQGIHNTEAFF.

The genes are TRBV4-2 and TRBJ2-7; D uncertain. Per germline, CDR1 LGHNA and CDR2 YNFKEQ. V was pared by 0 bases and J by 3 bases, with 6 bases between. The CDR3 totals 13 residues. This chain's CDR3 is CASSQEFGYEQYF. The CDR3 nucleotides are TGTGCCAGCAGCCAAGAATTCGGCTACGAGCAGTACTTC.

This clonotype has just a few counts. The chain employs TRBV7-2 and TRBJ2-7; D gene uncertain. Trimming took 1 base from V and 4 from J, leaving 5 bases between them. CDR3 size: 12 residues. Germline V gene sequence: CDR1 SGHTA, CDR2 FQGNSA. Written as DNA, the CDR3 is TGTGCCAGCAGCTTAGTGGCGTACGAGCAGTACTTC. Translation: CASSLVAYEQYF. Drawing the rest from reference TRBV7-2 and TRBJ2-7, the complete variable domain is GAGVSQSPSNKVTEKGKDVELRCDPISGHTALYWYRQSLGQGLEFLIYFQGNSAPDKSGLPSDRFSAERTGGSVSTLTIQRTQQEDSAVYLCASSLVAYEQYFGPGTRLTVT.